This T cell receptor (beta chain) emerged from a study of T-cell reconstitution after alpha-beta-depleted transplantation in children (dated by TCRdb to the mid-2010s). With respect to the entire study: T-cell immune reconstitution after TCRalphabeta/CD19-depleted allogeneic hematopoietic cell transplantation in children was quantitatively tracked in the study by means of TCR repertoire profiling.

The investigation overall reported the following: The frequencies of hyperexpanded clones fell over the following months, and after one year, T-cell counts and TCRbeta diversity were mostly attributed to newly produced T cells. In some patients, the high TCRbeta diversity seen at day 60 was put down to recipient T cells and intrathymic progenitors that had survived conditioning. The apparently early alphabetaT-cell count recovery about two months after transplant was reportedly dependent on only several hundred rapidly expanded clones derived from non-depleted graft cells.

The germline V gene encodes CDR1 MDHEN and CDR2 SYDVKM. Trimming at the junction amounts to 3 bases on V and 0 bases on J, and the germline ends lie 9 bases apart. The CDR3 runs 16 residues from the cysteine to the phenylalanine. Just the 48-base CDR3 DNA is kept, in frame starting at base 1. Library preparation employed PCR. Sequencing was performed on an Illumina HiSeq 2500. TCR library preparation used molecular barcoding, with unique molecular identifiers applied to normalize quantification of the TCRbeta repertoire. The public reads were reprocessed in TCRdb via fastp at Q25 and MiXCR, keeping in-frame beta chains. CDR3 protein sequences are deduplicated, and each keeps its most common genes and DNA. The sample table lists 200,000 to 250,000 distinct CDR3 sequences, 6.6% of them with a count of one. The ten top clones hold less than 7% of the sample. According to the study, the label for this sample's treatment or condition signals: allogeneic hematopoietic cell transplantation with graft depleted of TCRalphabeta T cells and CD19 B cells. The children who served as transplant recipients had been given grafts of TCRalphabeta/CD19-depleted allogeneic hematopoietic cells.

The table lists this clonotype with many counts. The antigen it binds to is not known. Per-nucleotide qualities are absent, and no much larger clonotype sits a single base away. The sequencing used PBMCs, collected before TCRalphabeta/CD19-depleted stem cell transplant. The chain is assembled from TRBV28 and TRBJ2-6, with the D gene not clear enough to name. This TCR was recovered from a boy under 10 years old with acute lymphoblastic leukemia, due to receive a stem cell transplant. The CDR3 region: CASSLTPVSGANVLTF. Read as DNA, the sequence is TGTGCCAGCAGTTTGACCCCTGTCTCTGGGGCCAACGTCCTGACTTTC.